Below, one T cell receptor beta chain is given with its context. The sample belongs to a study of cytomegalovirus exposure and HLA in healthy donors. PCR involved 60 Vbeta and 13 Jbeta primers. TCRdb's table, derived via immunoSEQ multiplex PCR, lists solely in-frame clones and lacks some. The sample holds roughly 200,000 clones, 70% to 80% seen once. The V gene end was trimmed by 7 bases and the J gene end by 2 bases; junction bases not matched to a gene: 6. The CDR3 spans 14 residues. Germline CDR1 is MNHEY and CDR2 is SVGAGI. The material sequenced was PBMCs. The chain recombines TRBV6-5 with TRBJ2-3; TRBD2 matches at 7 bases. The receptor was isolated from a male donor in good health and CMV-seronegative. The CDR3 DNA reads as TGTGCCAGCACCCCAGCGGGATACACAGATACGCAGTATTTT. Translating it yields CASTPAGYTDTQYF.